This entry lists 6 T cell receptor beta chains sequenced from one sample in a study of blood T cell repertoires in COVID-19. Assay: immunoSEQ multiplex PCR; the TCRdb copy retains only in-frame clones and omits some. The repertoire holds 100,000 to 150,000 clones, about 70% seen once, with 1.5% to 2% in the top ten. Sequencing used peripheral blood. The receptors originated from a woman in her sixties or seventies with acute or convalescent COVID-19.

The chain has TRBV18 and TRBJ1-2, with 7 nucleotides matching TRBD1. J lost 0 bases, V lost 5 bases, and 6 bases had no gene match. CDR3 size: 15 residues. The germline V gene encodes CDR1 KGHSH and CDR2 LQKENI. The DNA for the CDR3 is TGTGCCAGCTCATCAACAGGGGATGCTAACTATGGCTACACCTTC. This codes for CASSSTGDANYGYTF. Supplemented by reference TRBV18 and TRBJ1-2, the full variable domain reads NAGVMQNPRHLVRRRGQEARLRCSPMKGHSHVYWYRQLPEEGLKFMVYLQKENIIDESGMPKERFSAEFPKEGPSILRIQQVVRGDSAAYFCASSSTGDANYGYTFGSGTRLTVV.

This chain connects TRBV25-1 to TRBJ2-1; 9 bases match TRBD1. The germline CDR1 and CDR2 sequences are MGHDK and SYGVNS. V lost 4 bases and J lost 9; bases outside the gene matches: 1. The CDR3 length is 12 residues. The chain's CDR3 is CASSGDRVEQFF. For the CDR3, the DNA is TGTGCCAGCAGTGGGGACAGGGTTGAGCAGTTCTTC.

The chain is built from TRBV10-3 and TRBJ2-1; TRBD2 matches 9 bases. CDR1 is ENHRY and CDR2 is SYGVKD in the germline V gene. CDR3 length: 15 amino acids. V lost 3 bases and J lost 3; bases outside the gene matches: 3. CDR3 nucleotide sequence: TGTGCCATCAGTGACCTAGCGGGGCGCTACAATGAGCAGTTCTTC. Translation: CAISDLAGRYNEQFF.

This clone appeared once. This sequence joins TRBV5-1 and TRBJ2-2; 7 bases agree with TRBD1. Germline V gene data show CDR1 as SGHRS and CDR2 as YFSETQ. Losses at the gene ends were 8 bases for V and 0 bases for J; bases not matched to a gene: 4. This CDR3 has 14 amino acids. As DNA, the CDR3 is TGCGCCAGTAGGGGACAGCCGAACACCGGGGAGCTGTTTTTT. Translating it yields CASRGQPNTGELFF.

This rearrangement joins TRBV30 to TRBJ1-5; tentatively, D is TRBD1 (6 bases). Trimming cost V 0 bases and J 7 bases, with 13 bases left between them. CDR1 and CDR2 from the germline V gene are GTSNPN and SVGIG (reference sequence). The CDR3 has 14 amino acids. The CDR3 sequence is CAWSVVGGQQPQHF. DNA of the CDR3: TGTGCCTGGAGTGTAGTAGGGGGTCAGCAGCCCCAGCATTTT.

This clone was picked up a small number of times. This chain joins TRBV5-1 and TRBJ1-1; the match to TRBD1 covers 9 bases. Trimming at V came to 7 bases and at J to 0 bases, leaving 16 bases not matched to a gene. The CDR3 spans 18 residues. Germline CDR1 SGHRS, CDR2 YFSETQ. The CDR3 sequence is CASEEKQGAKPLNTEAFF. The DNA for the CDR3 is TGCGCCAGCGAAGAAAAACAGGGGGCTAAACCCCTGAACACTGAAGCTTTCTTT.